This T cell receptor beta chain is from a study of T cells in Graves' hyperthyroidism and ophthalmopathy. Whole-study context: Peripheral blood was drawn at first diagnosis, prior to all treatment.

Uncontrolled infection, other autoimmune disease, pregnancy or lactation excluded patients. The PBMCs were sourced from fresh peripheral blood (about 10 ml). Using RNA transcripts as the source, TCR beta CDR3 regions were amplified. HTBI primers were employed in a first-round RT-PCR of the TCR CDR3. Each CDR3 protein is one row after TCRdb ran MiXCR on the multiplex PCR reads. The top ten clones hold around 29% of a sample with 700,000 to 950,000 distinct CDR3 sequences, about a third of them seen once. As to this clonotype: Its target is not known. Being one base from a much bigger clone, this may be a read error. This is likely a read error, given that the CDR3 carries no conserved phenylalanine or tryptophan at its end.

Study conclusions and caveats: The authors' 13 V-J model separated ophthalmopathy from stable hyperthyroidism.

The CDR3 has 15 amino acids. The V and J ends lost 5 bases and 9 bases respectively, with 17 bases between them. Germline V lookup: CDR1 MNHEY, CDR2 SVGAGI. The sample taken for sequencing was blood. The gene calls are TRBV6-5 and TRBJ1-6; possible D gene TRBD1, 5 bases. This sequence originates from a woman aged 40 to 50 with Graves' hyperthyroidism. CDR3 residues: CASSKGQGRVSPLHL. In DNA, the CDR3 is TGTGCCAGCAGTAAAGGGCAGGGACGGGTTTCACCCCTCCACCTT.